This T cell receptor (beta chain) derives from a study of CD8+CD57+ T cells in acquired aplastic anemia. Findings of the study overall: Overlapping CD8+ CDR3 repertoires of patients and controls contained approximately 28 shared sequences.

The germline CDR1 and CDR2 sequences are KGHDR and SFDVKD. The CDR3 loop spans 16 amino acids. J was trimmed by 9 bases and V by 4 bases; bases with no gene match: 7. Template material for TCR beta VDJ and CDR3 profiling consisted of genomic DNA. TCRdb used MiXCR to reprocess the reads, holding one entry per CDR3 protein. Here the sample spans under 200,000 distinct CDR3 sequences, approximately 52% being singletons. This clonotype was recorded many times. Antigen: not known. The authors sequenced patients whose flow cytometry had shown CD8+CD57+ cell expansion. The specimen was sorted CD4+, CD8+, or CD8+CD57+ T cells (not recorded which) from PBMCs. The V and J genes are TRBV24-1 and TRBJ2-1; 14 nucleotides align to TRBD2. The receptor's source is a human donor with aplastic anemia. CDR3: CATSDPTSGGVIEQFF. CDR3 nucleotide sequence: TGTGCCACCAGTGACCCGACTAGCGGGGGGGTCATTGAGCAGTTCTTC.